This TCR beta chain was recovered during a study of T cell responses to AZD1222 COVID-19 vaccine. Study-level points and caveats: Only six or seven AZD1222 recipients were seropositive at baseline.

The germline V gene has CDR1 KGHSH and CDR2 LQKENI. Trimming left V 3 bases short and J 0 bases short, with 11 bases between. This CDR3 region has 15 residues. As to this clone: Its antigen is not identified.

Here immunoSEQ multiplex PCR was the method, and the copy in TCRdb shows in-frame clones only, minus some. Of some 150,000 clones listed, around 92% are singletons. The source material was peripheral blood, sampled on day 0 of AZD1222 vaccination. The gene calls are TRBV18 and TRBJ1-2; a possible D gene is TRBD1 (6 bases). This receptor was obtained from an adult in good health. The CDR3 reads CASSPDRIANYGYTF. The DNA for the CDR3 is TGTGCCAGCTCACCGGACAGAATAGCTAACTATGGCTACACCTTC.